This TCR beta chain originates from a study of T-cell memory formation after mild COVID-19. At the level of the study: The TCR clusters were mostly specific to one donor. Study results and limitations: CD4+ bias marked clones expanding day 15 to 37, unlike balanced contracting clones. There were some responding clones in pre-infection memory, which suggested that cross-reactive memory had joined. Among contracting clones, CD4+ were mainly CM/EM and CD8+ enriched in EMRA.

CDR3 length: 13 residues. The germline V gene encodes CDR1 LGHNA and CDR2 YSLEER. V lost 5 bases, J lost 0 bases, and 5 bases lay in between. In TCRdb, the 5' RACE reads were re-called with MiXCR into one record per CDR3 protein. In the table there are approximately 82,000 distinct CDR3 sequences, 9.5% to 15% of which are singletons. A word on this clonotype: Its target is not known.

The clonotype was recovered from a man in his late teens or twenties who had mild COVID-19 (a few samples of this study predate the infection). Cell type and time point are not known. What was sequenced was PBMCs or a T cell subset sorted from them (not recorded which). The chain recombines TRBV4-3 with TRBJ2-1; D remains unclear. In DNA form, the CDR3 reads TGCGCCAGCAGCTTCGACTCCTACAATGAGCAGTTCTTC. It codes for CASSFDSYNEQFF.